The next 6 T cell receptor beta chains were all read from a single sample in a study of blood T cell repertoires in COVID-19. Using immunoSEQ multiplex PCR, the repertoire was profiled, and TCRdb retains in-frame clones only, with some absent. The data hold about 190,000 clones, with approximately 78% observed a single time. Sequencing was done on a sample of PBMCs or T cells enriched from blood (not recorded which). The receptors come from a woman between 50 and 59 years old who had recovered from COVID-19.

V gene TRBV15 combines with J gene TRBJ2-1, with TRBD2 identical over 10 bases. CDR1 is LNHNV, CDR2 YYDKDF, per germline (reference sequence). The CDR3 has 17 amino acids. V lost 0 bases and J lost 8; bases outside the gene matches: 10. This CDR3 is CATSRDPSGSPTDEQFF. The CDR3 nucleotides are TGTGCCACCAGCAGAGATCCTAGCGGGAGCCCTACCGATGAGCAGTTCTTC.

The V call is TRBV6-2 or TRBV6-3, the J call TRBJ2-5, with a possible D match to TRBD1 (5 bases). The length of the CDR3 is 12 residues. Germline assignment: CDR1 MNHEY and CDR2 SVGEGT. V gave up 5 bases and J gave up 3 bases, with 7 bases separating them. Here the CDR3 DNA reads TGTGCCAGCAGTAACAGGAAAGAGACCCAGTACTTC. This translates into CASSNRKETQYF.

DNA of the CDR3: TGTGCCAGCAGTCCTCCGGGAGGGTCGAGCACTGAAGCTTTCTTT. Its translation is CASSPPGGSSTEAFF. The chain joins TRBV27 to TRBJ1-1, with no clear D. Germline CDR1 and CDR2: MNHEY and SMNVEV (reference sequence). This CDR3 is built from 15 residues. Trimming shortened V by 5 bases and J by 4 bases, and 17 bases separated the two germline ends.

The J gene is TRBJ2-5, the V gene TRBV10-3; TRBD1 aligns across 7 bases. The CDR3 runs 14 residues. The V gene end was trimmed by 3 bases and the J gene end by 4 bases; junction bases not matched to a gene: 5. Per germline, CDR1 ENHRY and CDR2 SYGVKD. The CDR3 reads CAISENRGGETQYF. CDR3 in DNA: TGTGCCATCAGTGAAAACAGGGGCGGAGAGACCCAGTACTTC.

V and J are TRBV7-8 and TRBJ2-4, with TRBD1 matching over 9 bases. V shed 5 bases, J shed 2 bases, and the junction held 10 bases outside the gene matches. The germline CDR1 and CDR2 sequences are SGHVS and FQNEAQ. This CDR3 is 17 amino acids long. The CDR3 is CASSRRGTGFTKNIQYF. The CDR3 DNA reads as TGTGCCAGCAGCAGAAGAGGGACAGGGTTCACCAAAAACATTCAGTACTTC.

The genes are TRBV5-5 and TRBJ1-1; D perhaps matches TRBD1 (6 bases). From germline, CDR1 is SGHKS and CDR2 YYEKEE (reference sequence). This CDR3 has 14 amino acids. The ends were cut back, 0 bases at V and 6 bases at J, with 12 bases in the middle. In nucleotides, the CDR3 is TGTGCCAGCAGCTTGGGGCACAGGGTCCCTGAAGCTTTCTTT. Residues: CASSLGHRVPEAFF.